These 24 T cell receptor beta chains came from one sample sequenced in a study of blood T cell repertoires in COVID-19. TCRdb's copy holds only in-frame clones and misses some; the assay was immunoSEQ multiplex PCR. The table records more than 400,000 clones, 90% of them present only once. Sequencing input: PBMCs or T cells enriched from blood (not recorded which). The receptor source for this set is a man between 18 and 29 years old who had recovered from COVID-19.

This chain uses TRBV5-5 with TRBJ1-4; D is uncertain. Trimming pared 3 bases from V and 7 bases from J, leaving 4 bases between. Germline V lookup: CDR1 SGHKS, CDR2 YYEKEE (reference sequence). The CDR3 extends over 11 amino acids. Here the CDR3 DNA reads TGTGCCAGCAGCTCCGTTGAAAAACTGTTTTTT. Translated, it gives CASSSVEKLFF.

This chain links TRBV5-4 with TRBJ1-1; the match to TRBD1 covers 9 bases. This CDR3 has 16 residues. Germline CDR1 SGHNT, CDR2 YYREEE (reference sequence). J was trimmed by 0 bases and V by 3 bases; bases with no gene match: 6. As DNA, the CDR3 is TGTGCCAGCAGCTACGGACAGGGGAGTCTGAACACTGAAGCTTTCTTT. Protein: CASSYGQGSLNTEAFF.

V and J are TRBV5-5 and TRBJ1-6, with a weak D call TRBD1 (5 bases). This CDR3 has 17 amino acids. CDR1 and CDR2 from the germline V gene are SGHKS and YYEKEE (reference sequence). V dropped 2 bases and J dropped 5 bases, with 17 bases sitting between them. The CDR3 DNA follows: TGTGCCAGCAGCTTAAAGGTAGCGGGGGTTAATAATTCACCCCTCCACTTT. This translates into CASSLKVAGVNNSPLHF.

The chain uses TRBV30 and TRBJ1-4; D uncertain. The CDR3 totals 13 residues. V was shortened by 1 base and J by 5 bases, with 8 bases between the two germline ends. CDR1 and CDR2 (germline): GTSNPN, SVGIG (reference sequence). CDR3 sequence: CAWSERSNEKLFF. CDR3 bases: TGTGCCTGGAGTGAACGGTCAAATGAAAAACTGTTTTTT.

CDR3 residues: CASSHSSAEAFF. In DNA form, the CDR3 reads TGCGCCAGCAGCCATAGTTCGGCTGAAGCTTTCTTT. J is TRBJ1-1 and V is TRBV4-1, with unresolved D. Between the trimmed V and J ends, which lost 3 bases and 6 bases, there was a span of 8 bases. CDR3 size: 12 residues. Germline V gene lookup returns CDR1 MGHRA and CDR2 YSYEKL.

For this clone: Different DNA sequences within this sample yield the same CDR3. The rearrangement uses TRBV20-1 and TRBJ1-1; D unclear. This CDR3 is built from 12 residues. The germline V gene has CDR1 DFQATT and CDR2 SNEGSKA (reference sequence). V lost 3 bases to trimming and J lost 3 bases, with 8 bases between them. The CDR3 DNA follows: TGCAGTGCTAGTCAGGCTGACACTGAAGCTTTCTTT. It codes for CSASQADTEAFF.

V gene TRBV5-1 combines with J gene TRBJ2-1; 9 nucleotides align to TRBD2. The CDR3 loop spans 16 amino acids. Germline V gives CDR1 SGHRS, CDR2 YFSETQ. The junction had 3 bases not matched to a gene; V was cut back by 1 base and J by 1 base. The DNA of the CDR3 is TGCGCCAGCAGCTTGCTTAGCGGGAGTTCCTACAATGAGCAGTTCTTC. Its translation: CASSLLSGSSYNEQFF.

V usage is TRBV19 and J usage is TRBJ2-7; possible D gene TRBD1, 6 bases. Trimming stripped 6 bases from V and 6 bases from J, with 18 bases between. This CDR3 is built from 14 residues. Germline values: CDR1 LNHDA, CDR2 SQIVND (reference sequence). CDR3 region: CASSLGQTKSEQYF. In nucleotides, the CDR3 is TGTGCCAGTAGCCTCGGACAGACGAAATCCGAGCAGTACTTC.

The chain couples TRBV25-1 to TRBJ1-6; TRBD1 matches 8 bases. The CDR3 covers 14 residues. In germline, CDR1 is MGHDK, CDR2 SYGVNS. The V segment lost 9 bases and the J segment 10 bases; nucleotides outside the gene matches: 11. CDR3 DNA: TGTGCCAGTACCGGACAGGGTGAGAGCTCACCCCTCCACTTT. Encoded protein: CASTGQGESSPLHF.

The V gene is TRBV5-1, the J gene TRBJ1-3; D gene uncertain. CDR1 is SGHRS, CDR2 YFSETQ, per germline. The V and J ends lost 0 bases and 0 bases respectively, with 19 bases between them. The CDR3 runs 19 residues. CDR3 DNA sequence: TGCGCCAGCAGCTTGGAGTTATCTGCACTGAAGAGCTCTGGAAACACCATATATTTT. This codes for CASSLELSALKSSGNTIYF.

V is TRBV10-3 and J is TRBJ2-1, with a possible D match to TRBD2 (6 bases). The CDR3 covers 15 residues. The V gene lost 3 bases and the J gene lost 8 bases, with 17 bases spanning the gap. CDR1 and CDR2 (germline): ENHRY, SYGVKD. CDR3 DNA: TGTGCCATCAGTGATAGCGGACTTCCAACCCATGAGCAGTTCTTC. It yields the protein CAISDSGLPTHEQFF.

This chain joins TRBV15 and TRBJ1-1, with a weak D call TRBD1 (5 bases). V dropped 4 bases and J dropped 4 bases, with 13 bases sitting between them. The CDR3 has 14 residues. Germline V gives CDR1 LNHNV, CDR2 YYDKDF (reference sequence). This CDR3 is CATSTEGTFTEAFF. In DNA, the CDR3 is TGTGCCACCAGCACAGAAGGGACTTTCACTGAAGCTTTCTTT.

The rearrangement joins TRBV5-4 to TRBJ1-4, with 7 bases aligning to TRBD1. Germline assignment: CDR1 SGHNT and CDR2 YYREEE (reference sequence). This CDR3 spans 17 amino acids. Losses at the gene ends were 0 bases for V and 3 bases for J; bases not matched to a gene: 8. In nucleotides, the CDR3 is TGTGCCAGCAGCTTGGCCGAGACGGGACAGTCTAATGAAAAACTGTTTTTT. Protein: CASSLAETGQSNEKLFF.

In the case of this clone: The same CDR3 also results from other DNA sequences found in this sample. The V and J genes are TRBV12-3 or TRBV12-4 and TRBJ1-2; maybe TRBD1 (5 bases). With 4 bases removed from V and 7 bases from J, the gap between germline ends came to 7 bases. The CDR3 contains 11 residues. The CDR3 DNA reads TGTGCCAGCAGTTCAGGGTTTGGCTACACCTTC. This sequence encodes CASSSGFGYTF.

This clone was counted only a few times. This CDR3 is also generated by other DNA sequences in the sample. The chain joins TRBV18 to TRBJ2-7, with 9 positions matching TRBD2. Germline CDR1 reads KGHSH; CDR2 reads LQKENI. V was clipped by 3 bases and J by 2 bases; unmatched bases: 2. The CDR3 consists of 14 residues. CDR3 sequence: CASSPSGRAYEQYF. Here the CDR3 DNA reads TGTGCCAGCTCACCTAGCGGGAGAGCCTACGAGCAGTACTTC.

The chain carries TRBV19 and TRBJ2-2, with 10 bases identical to TRBD1. Germline trimming cut 1 base from V and 6 bases from J; bases unmatched to any gene: 5. The CDR3 runs to 16 residues. Per germline, CDR1 LNHDA and CDR2 SQIVND (reference sequence). The CDR3 loop reads CASSIGGTGVPGELFF. DNA of the CDR3: TGTGCCAGTAGTATAGGGGGGACAGGGGTGCCCGGGGAGCTGTTTTTT.

This chain joins TRBV19 and TRBJ2-1; D ambiguous. V shed 0 bases and J shed 11 bases, with 5 bases lying between them. The CDR3 spans 11 residues. Germline V CDR1 and CDR2: LNHDA, SQIVND (reference sequence). Here the CDR3 DNA reads TGTGCCAGTAGTATAGATTACAAGCAGTTCTTC. Its translation is CASSIDYKQFF.

This sequence joins TRBV10-1 and TRBJ1-1; D is uncertain. Germline lookup yields CDR1 WNHNN and CDR2 SYGVQD (reference sequence). The CDR3 length is 15 residues. Trimming took 6 bases from V and 7 from J, leaving 21 bases between them. The CDR3 spells CASRERISGSGEAFF. For the CDR3, the DNA is TGCGCCAGCAGAGAGAGGATATCGGGAAGTGGTGAAGCTTTCTTT.

The chain combines TRBV24-1 with TRBJ2-3; 14 nucleotides match TRBD2. The length of the CDR3 is 17 residues. Per germline, CDR1 KGHDR and CDR2 SFDVKD. Germline trimming cut 3 bases from V and 8 bases from J; bases unmatched to any gene: 9. The CDR3 here is CATSDPTGLAGVGTQYF. Here the CDR3 DNA reads TGTGCCACCAGTGATCCGACGGGACTAGCGGGAGTCGGTACGCAGTATTTT.

This rearrangement joins TRBV5-1 to TRBJ2-1, with 7 nucleotides matching TRBD1. The germline V gene encodes CDR1 SGHRS and CDR2 YFSETQ. The CDR3 spans 13 residues. The V gene end was trimmed by 6 bases and the J gene end by 5 bases; junction bases not matched to a gene: 5. CDR3 DNA sequence: TGCGCCAGCACGTGGACAGGCAACAATGAGCAGTTCTTC. Translation gives CASTWTGNNEQFF.

The chain joins TRBV6-4 to TRBJ2-7, with D perhaps TRBD1 (6 bases). The CDR3 is made up of 15 amino acids. Trimming shortened V by 3 bases and J by 2 bases, and 14 bases separated the two germline ends. CDR1 MRHNA and CDR2 SNTAGT come from the germline V gene. CDR3 in DNA: TGTGCCAGCAGTGAAGGTCCGGGGACAACCTACGAGCAGTACTTC. This translates into CASSEGPGTTYEQYF.

This clone was detected only a few times. The chain recombines TRBV28 with TRBJ2-1, with a tentative D call TRBD2 (6 bases). The CDR3 totals 14 residues. The germline CDR1 and CDR2 sequences are MDHEN and SYDVKM. V dropped 8 bases and J dropped 7 bases, with 18 bases sitting between them. CDR3 bases: TGTGCCAGCGGGGGGTCTAGCATCCAAAATGAGCAGTTCTTC. Translated, it gives CASGGSSIQNEQFF.

The chain links TRBV11-2 to TRBJ2-1; 7 positions agree with TRBD2. The CDR3 totals 17 residues. J lost 0 bases, V lost 5 bases, and 10 bases had no gene match. Germline loops: CDR1 SGHAT, CDR2 FQNNGV. Written as DNA, the CDR3 is TGTGCCAGCAGCCCAACCTCCCTAGCGGACTCCTACAATGAGCAGTTCTTC. Its translation is CASSPTSLADSYNEQFF.

V is TRBV3-1 (or the pseudogene TRBV3-2) and J is TRBJ1-1; 8 nucleotides match TRBD1. The V gene end was trimmed by 4 bases and the J gene end by 5 bases; junction bases not matched to a gene: 3. Germline assignment: CDR1 LGHDT and CDR2 YNNKEL (reference sequence). CDR3 length equals 13 residues. The CDR3 spells CASSPQGDTEAFF. CDR3 DNA sequence: TGTGCCAGCAGCCCACAGGGGGATACTGAAGCTTTCTTT.